This T cell receptor beta chain was identified during a study of cytomegalovirus exposure and HLA in healthy donors. Overall study context: In a previous analysis, 120 million or so unique TCR beta sequences were found from roughly 180 million T cells.

The PCR made use of 60 Vbeta and 13 Jbeta primers. Some clones are missing from TCRdb's copy, which holds only in-frame ones; the method was immunoSEQ multiplex PCR. This table holds approximately 72,000 clones, 82% found once. The sequenced sample was PBMCs. This TCR was sampled from a man aged 18-30 years in good health and CMV-seronegative.

The CDR3 DNA reads as TGTGCCAGCAGCCTGCAGGCTAACTATGGCTACACCTTC. This translates into CASSLQANYGYTF. The V call is TRBV5-4, the J call TRBJ1-2; the D is unclear. The V gene lost 4 bases and the J gene lost 0 bases, with 7 bases spanning the gap. The CDR3 runs to 13 residues. Germline-derived CDR1 and CDR2 are SGHNT and YYREEE (reference sequence).